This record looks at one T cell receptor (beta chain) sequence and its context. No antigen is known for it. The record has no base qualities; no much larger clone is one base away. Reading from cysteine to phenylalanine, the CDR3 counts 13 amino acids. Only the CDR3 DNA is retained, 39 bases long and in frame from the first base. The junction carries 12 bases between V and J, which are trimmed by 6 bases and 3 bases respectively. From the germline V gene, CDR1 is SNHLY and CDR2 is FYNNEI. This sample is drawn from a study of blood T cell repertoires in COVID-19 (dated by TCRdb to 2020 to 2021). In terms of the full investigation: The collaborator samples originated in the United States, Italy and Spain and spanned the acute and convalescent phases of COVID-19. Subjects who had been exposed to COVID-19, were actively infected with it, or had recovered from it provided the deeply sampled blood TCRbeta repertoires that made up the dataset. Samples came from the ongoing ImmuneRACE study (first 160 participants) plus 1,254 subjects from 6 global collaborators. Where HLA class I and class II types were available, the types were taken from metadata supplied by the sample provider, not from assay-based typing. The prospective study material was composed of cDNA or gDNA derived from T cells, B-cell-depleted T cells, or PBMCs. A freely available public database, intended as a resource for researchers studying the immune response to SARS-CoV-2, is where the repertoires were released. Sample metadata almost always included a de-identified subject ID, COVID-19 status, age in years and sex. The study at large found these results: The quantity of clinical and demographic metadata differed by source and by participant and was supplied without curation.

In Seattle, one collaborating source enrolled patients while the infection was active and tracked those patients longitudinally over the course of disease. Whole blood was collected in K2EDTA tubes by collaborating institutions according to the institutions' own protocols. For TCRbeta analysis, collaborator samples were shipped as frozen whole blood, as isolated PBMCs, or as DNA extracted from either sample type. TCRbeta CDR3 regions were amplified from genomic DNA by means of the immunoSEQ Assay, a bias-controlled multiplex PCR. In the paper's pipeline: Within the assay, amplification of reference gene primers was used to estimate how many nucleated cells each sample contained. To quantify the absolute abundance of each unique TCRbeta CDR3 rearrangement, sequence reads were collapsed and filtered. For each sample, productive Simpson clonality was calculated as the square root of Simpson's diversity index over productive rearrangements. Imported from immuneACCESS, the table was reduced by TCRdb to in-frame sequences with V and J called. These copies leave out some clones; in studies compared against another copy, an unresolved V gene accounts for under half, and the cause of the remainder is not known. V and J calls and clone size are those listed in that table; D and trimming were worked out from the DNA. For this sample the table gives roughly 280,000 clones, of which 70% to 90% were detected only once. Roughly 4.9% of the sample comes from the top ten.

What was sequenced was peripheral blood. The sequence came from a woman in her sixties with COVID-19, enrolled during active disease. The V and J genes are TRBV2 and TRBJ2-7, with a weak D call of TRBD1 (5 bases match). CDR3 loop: CASRRQIYYEQYF. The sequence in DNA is TGTGCCAGCAGAAGACAGATCTACTACGAGCAGTACTTC.